Below are 32 T cell receptor beta chains sequenced from a single sample in a study of cytomegalovirus exposure and HLA in healthy donors. The PCR contained 60 Vbeta and 13 Jbeta primers. TCRdb's copy holds only in-frame clones and misses some; the assay was immunoSEQ multiplex PCR. The sample comprises about 90,000 clones, 70% to 85% of which are singletons, and 20% to 25% rests with the top ten. The sequenced material came from PBMCs. The receptors originated from a man in his thirties or forties in good health and CMV-seropositive.

J is TRBJ1-1 and V is TRBV6-5; 7 bases are a match to TRBD1. V shed 8 bases, J shed 8 bases, and the junction held 11 bases outside the gene matches. The CDR3 spans 13 residues. Germline V gives CDR1 MNHEY, CDR2 SVGAGI. The CDR3 DNA reads TGTGCCAGCTCCTCCTCCGGGACAGTCGAAGCTTTCTTT. Protein sequence: CASSSSGTVEAFF.

The chain joins TRBV19 to TRBJ2-2, with D maybe TRBD1 (6 bases). With 8 bases removed from V and 2 bases from J, the gap between germline ends came to 15 bases. CDR1 is LNHDA, CDR2 SQIVND, per germline (reference sequence). The CDR3 is 15 residues long. CDR3: CASFVDSSNTGELFF. The CDR3 coding sequence is TGTGCCAGTTTCGTGGACAGCTCCAACACCGGGGAGCTGTTTTTT.

The V call is TRBV10-3, the J call TRBJ2-1, with D possibly being TRBD2 (6 bases). V was cut by 2 bases and J by 8 bases, with 16 bases left in between. Germline-derived CDR1 and CDR2 are ENHRY and SYGVKD. This CDR3 is 15 amino acids long. The CDR3 spells CAISEPGTLDYEQFF. The DNA for the CDR3 is TGTGCCATCAGTGAGCCGGGGACTTTAGACTATGAGCAGTTCTTC.

The chain uses TRBV6-1 and TRBJ1-1, with D possibly being TRBD1 (6 bases). V shed 7 bases and J shed 4 bases, with 16 bases lying between them. The CDR3 covers 14 residues. CDR1 and CDR2 from the germline V gene are MNHNS and SASEGT. The CDR3 DNA is TGTGCCAGCATAAACAGGGAAGCTGGCACTGAAGCTTTCTTT. This sequence encodes CASINREAGTEAFF.

This CDR3 reads CASSEFSTPSTDTQYF. DNA for the CDR3: TGCGCCAGCAGTGAGTTCTCTACCCCTAGCACAGATACGCAGTATTTT. The chain uses TRBV10-1 and TRBJ2-3; no clear D. Germline V gene lookup returns CDR1 WNHNN and CDR2 SYGVQD (reference sequence). V dropped 1 base and J dropped 0 bases, with 11 bases sitting between them. The CDR3 totals 16 residues.

The rearrangement uses TRBV27 and TRBJ2-6, with D possibly TRBD1 on 6 matching bases. The CDR3 sequence is 15 residues long. From germline, CDR1 is MNHEY and CDR2 SMNVEV (reference sequence). The V end lost 4 bases, the J end lost 3 bases, and 10 bases lay between the germline ends. DNA for the CDR3: TGTGCCAGCAGTTCACAGGGCTATGGGGCCAACGTCCTGACTTTC. The encoded protein is CASSSQGYGANVLTF.

This clone showed up just a few times. This chain uses TRBV6-5 with TRBJ1-2, with TRBD1 matching over 8 bases. Germline-derived CDR1 and CDR2 are MNHEY and SVGAGI. The CDR3 consists of 12 residues. After removal of 10 bases from V and 9 bases from J, the junction contained 10 bases not matched to a gene. CDR3 coding DNA: TGTGCCACCCTGGGGACAGGAGGCAGCTACACCTTC. It is translated as CATLGTGGSYTF.

The table lists this clone with a count of one. The V and J genes are TRBV28 and TRBJ2-5, with D perhaps TRBD2 (5 bases). Trimming stripped 6 bases from V and 5 bases from J, with 13 bases between. Germline-derived CDR1 and CDR2 are MDHEN and SYDVKM. CDR3 size: 13 residues. The CDR3 bases are TGTGCCAGCAGCCGGACTGTCTCGGAGACCCAGTACTTC. As protein: CASSRTVSETQYF. Based on the CDR3 plus reference TRBV28 and TRBJ2-5, the full variable domain is DVKVTQSSRYLVKRTGEKVFLECVQDMDHENMFWYRQDPGLGLRLIYFSYDVKMKEKGDIPEGYSVSREKKERFSLILESASTNQTSMYLCASSRTVSETQYFGPGTRLLVL.

This clone was seen just once. The chain has TRBV19 and TRBJ1-4; D might be TRBD1 (6 bases). This CDR3 spans 15 amino acids. From germline, CDR1 is LNHDA and CDR2 SQIVND (reference sequence). V was shortened by 2 bases and J by 4 bases, with 11 bases between the two germline ends. DNA of the CDR3: TGTGCCAGTAGTATACCTACAGGGAGTAATGAAAAACTGTTTTTT. It is translated as CASSIPTGSNEKLFF.

This clone was seen a few times. V gene TRBV5-8 combines with J gene TRBJ2-3; 8 bases fit TRBD1. The CDR3 length is 16 residues. The germline gives CDR1 SGHTS, CDR2 YDEGEE. Trimming took 0 bases from V and 3 from J; bases not matched to a gene: 6. The CDR3 loop reads CASSLADRGPTDTQYF. The CDR3 DNA follows: TGTGCCAGCAGCTTGGCCGACAGGGGACCGACAGATACGCAGTATTTT.

Only a few counts were recorded for this clone. The chain is built from TRBV6-6 and TRBJ1-2, with a possible D match to TRBD1 (5 bases). CDR3 size: 12 residues. Germline CDR1 reads MNHNY; CDR2 reads SVGAGI (reference sequence). The ends were cut back, 5 bases at V and 3 bases at J, with 7 bases in the middle. CDR3 region: CASSRGDYGYTF. Here the CDR3 DNA reads TGTGCCAGCAGTCGGGGGGACTATGGCTACACCTTC.

The chain has TRBV6-1 and TRBJ1-2; D is ambiguous. Trimming took 7 bases from V and 1 from J, leaving 10 bases between them. CDR1 is MNHNS, CDR2 SASEGT, per germline. CDR3 length: 13 residues. CDR3 protein: CASTPTVNYGYTF. The CDR3 region has the DNA TGTGCCAGCACCCCTACAGTTAACTATGGCTACACCTTC.

This chain connects TRBV28 to TRBJ2-7; 7 nucleotides line up with TRBD2. Germline CDR1 MDHEN, CDR2 SYDVKM. The CDR3 is 16 amino acids. J lost 2 bases, V lost 7 bases, and 14 bases had no gene match. CDR3 loop: CASTFSGLGSAYEQYF. DNA of the CDR3: TGTGCCAGCACTTTTAGTGGACTAGGGTCCGCCTACGAGCAGTACTTC.

The chain employs TRBV9 and TRBJ2-3, with 9 bases fitting TRBD2. J lost 5 bases, V lost 7 bases, and 11 bases had no gene match. The germline CDR1 and CDR2 sequences are SGDLS and YYNGEE. CDR3 size: 15 residues. The chain's CDR3 is CASGGSGTSRDTQYF. For the CDR3, the DNA is TGTGCCAGCGGGGGGTCGGGGACTAGCCGAGATACGCAGTATTTT.

This clone occurred once. The V call is TRBV5-1, the J call TRBJ1-4; 11 bases are shared with TRBD1. The CDR3 covers 15 residues. Trimming removed 4 bases from V and 6 bases from J; junction bases left unmatched: 5. Germline CDR1 reads SGHRS; CDR2 reads YFSETQ. The CDR3 DNA reads as TGCGCCAGCAGCGTATGGGGACAGGGGGATGAAAAACTGTTTTTT. Its translation is CASSVWGQGDEKLFF.

DNA for the CDR3: TGCGCGACTCGGGGAGTCGACACTGAAGCTTTCTTT. Translation: CATRGVDTEAFF. J is TRBJ1-1 and V is TRBV5-1, with unresolved D. Germline CDR1 SGHRS, CDR2 YFSETQ. CDR3 length: 12 amino acids.

CDR3 sequence: CASSLALLAGKETQYF. The CDR3 DNA reads TGTGCCAGCAGCTTAGCGCTTCTAGCGGGTAAAGAGACCCAGTACTTC. The V call is TRBV7-6, the J call TRBJ2-5, with 8 bases lining up with TRBD2. Germline V gene sequence: CDR1 SGHVS, CDR2 FNYEAQ. Germline trimming cut 0 bases from V and 3 bases from J; bases unmatched to any gene: 6. The length of the CDR3 is 16 residues.

The chain carries TRBV2 and TRBJ1-6, with a tentative D call TRBD1 (6 bases). The germline V gene encodes CDR1 SNHLY and CDR2 FYNNEI. The CDR3 sequence is 14 residues long. The germline V and J ends were trimmed by 6 bases and 5 bases, with 11 bases remaining between them. CDR3 DNA: TGTGCCAGCAGGCAGGGGCCAGATAATTCACCCCTCCACTTT. Translation: CASRQGPDNSPLHF.

This clone has a handful of counts. The chain carries TRBV7-9 and TRBJ2-2, with D perhaps matching TRBD2 (6 bases). Germline CDR1 SEHNR, CDR2 FQNEAQ (reference sequence). The CDR3 covers 15 residues. The germline V and J ends were trimmed by 3 bases and 5 bases, with 13 bases remaining between them. DNA of the CDR3: TGTGCCAGCAGCTTGTGGGAGCGGGTAACCGGGGAGCTGTTTTTT. This sequence encodes CASSLWERVTGELFF.

This clone was counted between two and nine times. This chain uses TRBV11-3 with TRBJ1-1; D is unresolved. This CDR3 is 13 amino acids long. V lost 2 bases, J lost 2 bases, and 6 bases lay in between. Germline V gene data show CDR1 as SGHNT and CDR2 as YENEEA. The CDR3 spells CASSLHSNTEAFF. The CDR3 DNA reads as TGTGCCAGCAGCTTACACAGTAACACTGAAGCTTTCTTT.

CDR3 sequence: CASSGLMNTEAFF. For the CDR3, the DNA is TGTGCCAGCTCGGGACTGATGAACACTGAAGCTTTCTTT. The rearrangement joins TRBV9 to TRBJ1-1, with TRBD1 as a possible D gene (5 bases). Trimming pared 7 bases from V and 0 bases from J, leaving 10 bases between. Germline V CDR1 and CDR2: SGDLS, YYNGEE. The CDR3 contains 13 residues.

This clone was counted a few times. V gene TRBV19 combines with J gene TRBJ1-5; D may be TRBD1 (5 bases). CDR1 is LNHDA, CDR2 SQIVND, per germline (reference sequence). V was cut by 5 bases and J by 7 bases, with 9 bases left in between. CDR3 size: 12 residues. CDR3 loop: CASSGARQPQHF. The CDR3 bases are TGTGCCAGTAGTGGGGCACGACAGCCCCAGCATTTT. Together with reference TRBV19 and TRBJ1-5, the CDR3 gives the full variable domain: DGGITQSPKYLFRKEGQNVTLSCEQNLNHDAMYWYRQDPGQGLRLIYYSQIVNDFQKGDIAEGYSVSREKKESFPLTVTSAQKNPTAFYLCASSGARQPQHFGDGTRLSIL.

The rearrangement joins TRBV18 to TRBJ1-5; no reliable D call. In germline, CDR1 is KGHSH, CDR2 LQKENI. V dropped 6 bases and J dropped 0 bases, with 15 bases sitting between them. This CDR3 spans 16 amino acids. The CDR3 loop is CASSQTARDSNQPQHF. For the CDR3, the DNA is TGTGCCAGCTCCCAAACGGCGAGGGATAGCAATCAGCCCCAGCATTTT.

Note on this clone: At one boundary the junction diverges from the germline segment, which might be a read error. The gene calls are TRBV30 and TRBJ1-5; D remains ambiguous. The CDR3 extends over 13 amino acids. CDR1 is GTSNPN and CDR2 is SVGIG in the germline V gene (reference sequence). This CDR3 reads CAWSKDSNQPQNF. CDR3 sequence (DNA): TGTGCCTGGAGTAAGGATAGCAATCAGCCCCAGAATTTT.

The rearrangement uses TRBV10-3 and TRBJ1-1, with D perhaps matching TRBD1 (5 bases). Trimming took off 6 bases at V and 1 base at J, with 12 bases between the two ends. The V gene's germline CDR1 is ENHRY and CDR2 SYGVKD. The CDR3 has 14 residues. CDR3 sequence (DNA): TGTGCCATCAGCTACCAGGGCCCGAACACTGAAGCTTTCTTT. Translating gives CAISYQGPNTEAFF.

The J gene is TRBJ2-1, the V gene TRBV7-9, with D unclear. The V gene's germline CDR1 is SEHNR and CDR2 FQNEAQ (reference sequence). V lost 4 bases to trimming and J lost 13 bases, with 17 bases between them. The CDR3 consists of 13 residues. CDR3 loop: CASSSSGSERQFF. The CDR3 DNA sequence: TGTGCCAGCAGCTCCTCCGGGTCCGAGCGCCAGTTCTTC.

This chain links TRBV7-2 with TRBJ2-1; possible D gene TRBD2, 5 bases. Trimming took 4 bases from V and 7 from J, leaving 14 bases between them. The germline V gene encodes CDR1 SGHTA and CDR2 FQGNSA. The CDR3 is 14 amino acids. CDR3 amino acids: CASSSAASRNEQFF. For the CDR3, the DNA is TGTGCCAGCAGCTCAGCGGCCTCCAGGAATGAGCAGTTCTTC.

V and J are TRBV10-3 and TRBJ2-3, with D maybe TRBD2 (6 bases). Trimming cost V 2 bases and J 3 bases, with 12 bases left between them. This CDR3 region has 15 residues. Germline V CDR1 and CDR2: ENHRY, SYGVKD. Written as DNA, the CDR3 is TGTGCCATCAGTGAGATGGAGGGAGAGACAGATACGCAGTATTTT. Protein sequence: CAISEMEGETDTQYF.

V usage is TRBV4-3 and J usage is TRBJ1-1, with D unclear. The V gene's germline CDR1 is LGHNA and CDR2 YSLEER. The V end was cut by 0 bases, the J end by 4 bases, with 12 bases between. This CDR3 is 15 amino acids long. DNA of the CDR3: TGCGCCAGCAGCCAAGAGCCTCTAGCCGGCACTGAAGCTTTCTTT. Protein sequence: CASSQEPLAGTEAFF.

This chain connects TRBV2 to TRBJ1-6; 10 nucleotides agree with TRBD1. The CDR3 consists of 15 residues. The V segment lost 2 bases and the J segment 7 bases; nucleotides outside the gene matches: 2. CDR1 is SNHLY and CDR2 is FYNNEI in the germline V gene. The DNA of the CDR3 is TGTGCCAGCAGTGAACGGGGACAGGGGAATTCACCCCTCCACTTT. Amino acid sequence: CASSERGQGNSPLHF.

The J gene is TRBJ2-7, the V gene TRBV7-8; D possibly corresponds to TRBD2 (6 bases). Trimming shortened V by 1 base and J by 13 bases, and 17 bases separated the two germline ends. The CDR3 is 13 amino acids. Germline V gene data show CDR1 as SGHVS and CDR2 as FQNEAQ. CDR3: CASSLDLGRGVYF. As DNA, the CDR3 is TGTGCCAGCAGCTTAGACTTGGGACGCGGGGTATACTTC.

The V call is TRBV30, the J call TRBJ2-6, with unresolved D. CDR1 is GTSNPN and CDR2 is SVGIG in the germline V gene (reference sequence). CDR3 length: 13 amino acids. The germline V and J ends were trimmed by 1 base and 3 bases, with 4 bases remaining between them. CDR3 coding DNA: TGTGCCTGGAGTGGAGGTGGGGCCAACGTCCTGACTTTC. It encodes CAWSGGGANVLTF. Looking up the rest from reference TRBV30 and TRBJ2-6 gives the full variable domain: SQTIHQWPATLVQPVGSPLSLECTVEGTSNPNLYWYRQAAGRGLQLLFYSVGIGQISSEVPQNLSASRPQDRQFILSSKKLLLSDSGFYLCAWSGGGANVLTFGAGSRLTVL.